This T cell receptor (beta chain) came from a study of cytomegalovirus exposure and HLA in healthy donors. The study's findings and limits: Many donors shared some public TCRs, even though most TCR sequences were rare.

A remark on this clone: The antigen remains undetermined.

Germline V gene lookup returns CDR1 LGHNA and CDR2 YSLEER. CDR3 length equals 18 residues. The trim removed 0 bases at V and 2 bases at J, leaving 5 bases unmatched. Produced via immunoSEQ multiplex PCR; TCRdb's table is partial and in-frame only. This repertoire shows 90,000 to 100,000 clones, approximately 94% found once; its top ten account for about 1.1%. Sequenced material: PBMCs. The chain carries TRBV4-3 and TRBJ2-1, with TRBD2 identical over 12 bases. The TCR comes from a woman in her thirties in good health and CMV-seropositive. The DNA of the CDR3 is TGCGCCAGCAGCCAAGAAAGTCTAGCGGGAGGGCCCTACAATGAGCAGTTCTTC. Encoded protein: CASSQESLAGGPYNEQFF.